This T cell receptor beta chain came from a study of cytomegalovirus exposure and HLA in healthy donors. For this clone: The target antigen is unknown.

Vbeta (60) and Jbeta (13) primers were used in the PCR. This table comes from immunoSEQ multiplex PCR, and its TCRdb copy is limited to in-frame clones, with some not included. The sample holds under 200,000 clones, 65% to 90% seen once. Germline values: CDR1 KGHSY, CDR2 FQNENV. The V gene lost 4 bases and the J gene lost 1 base, with 14 bases spanning the gap. The CDR3 sequence is 16 residues long. Overall study findings and caveats: The authors later linked a missense DCLRE1C variant to TCR beta V- and J-gene trimming.

The chain carries TRBV16 and TRBJ1-3, with D perhaps TRBD1 (5 bases). This TCR derives from a woman between 50 and 59 years old in good health and CMV-seronegative. Sequenced sample: PBMCs. The CDR3 loop is CASSPGGDGSGNTIYF. As DNA, the CDR3 is TGTGCCAGCAGCCCCGGAGGGGACGGGTCTGGAAACACCATATATTTT.